A selection of T cell receptor beta chains follows, all from one sample in a study of T-cell memory formation after mild COVID-19. TCRdb reanalysed the 5' RACE reads using MiXCR and keeps one entry per CDR3 protein. The table has over 350,000 distinct CDR3 sequences, roughly 15% seen once; the top ten hold roughly 21%. The specimen was PBMCs or a T cell subset sorted from them (not recorded which). These receptors came from a man in his late teens or twenties who had mild COVID-19 (a few samples of this study predate the infection). Cell type and time point are not known. The CDR3 runs from the conserved cysteine through the conserved F or W. The order of the fields is V gene, D gene, CDR3 length, J gene, clone size, CDR3 protein, CDR3 DNA. The D gene is left open where the match is weak. Rows give clone size only sometimes, using once, few, many, or a class for an expanded clone.

TRBV6-2/TRBV6-3	TRBD1	17	TRBJ2-5	.	CASSLYSGQGWGETQYF	TGTGCCAGCAGCTTATACTCGGGACAGGGGTGGGGAGAGACCCAGTACTTC
TRBV4-1	.	15	TRBJ2-5	.	CASSQDYNSQETQYF	TGCGCCAGCAGCCAAGATTACAACAGCCAAGAGACCCAGTACTTC
TRBV5-1	.	13	TRBJ2-1	few	CASSDLGINEQFF	TGCGCCAGCAGCGACCTCGGGATCAATGAGCAGTTCTTC
TRBV4-3	TRBD1	16	TRBJ1-1	few	CASSQDGAGGDTEAFF	TGCGCCAGCAGCCAAGATGGAGCAGGGGGAGACACTGAAGCTTTCTTT
TRBV12-5	.	13	TRBJ1-1	few	CASGVQGNTEAFF	TGTGCTAGTGGGGTACAGGGGAACACTGAAGCTTTCTTT
TRBV11-2	TRBD1	14	TRBJ2-1	.	CASTFGTGYNEQFF	TGTGCCAGCACCTTCGGGACAGGATACAATGAGCAGTTCTTC
TRBV7-2	.	13	TRBJ1-2	.	CASSPGRTYGYTF	TGTGCCAGCAGCCCGGGGAGGACCTATGGCTACACCTTC
TRBV15	.	14	TRBJ2-2	few	CATSRASGAGELFF	TGTGCCACCAGCAGAGCTTCCGGGGCCGGGGAGCTGTTTTTT
TRBV3-1	.	13	TRBJ2-5	many	CASSRRGMGTQYF	TGTGCCAGCAGCCGGAGGGGGATGGGGACCCAGTACTTC
TRBV7-2	TRBD2	18	TRBJ2-3	few	CASSSPTLAGGWGDTQYF	TGTGCCAGCAGCTCGCCTACACTAGCGGGGGGGTGGGGAGATACGCAGTATTTT
TRBV4-1	.	12	TRBJ1-2	few	CASSLTGLGYTF	TGCGCCAGCAGCCTGACAGGTCTCGGCTACACCTTC
TRBV29-1	.	12	TRBJ2-3	.	CSALGRTDTQYF	TGCAGCGCCCTAGGACGCACAGATACGCAGTATTTT
TRBV20-1	TRBD1	14	TRBJ2-1	.	CSAGLDRVSGLGFF	TGCAGTGCTGGCCTGGACAGGGTATCGGGGTTGGGGTTCTTC
TRBV7-2	TRBD1	15	TRBJ2-1	few	CASSSWTGSYNEQFF	TGTGCCAGCAGCTCCTGGACAGGGAGTTACAATGAGCAGTTCTTC
TRBV4-3	.	14	TRBJ2-5	few	CASSQLGLYGTQYF	TGCGCCAGCAGCCAACTGGGACTTTACGGGACCCAGTACTTC
TRBV29-1	TRBD1	11	TRBJ1-1	few	CSAYRGGEAFF	TGCAGCGCCTACAGGGGAGGTGAAGCTTTCTTT